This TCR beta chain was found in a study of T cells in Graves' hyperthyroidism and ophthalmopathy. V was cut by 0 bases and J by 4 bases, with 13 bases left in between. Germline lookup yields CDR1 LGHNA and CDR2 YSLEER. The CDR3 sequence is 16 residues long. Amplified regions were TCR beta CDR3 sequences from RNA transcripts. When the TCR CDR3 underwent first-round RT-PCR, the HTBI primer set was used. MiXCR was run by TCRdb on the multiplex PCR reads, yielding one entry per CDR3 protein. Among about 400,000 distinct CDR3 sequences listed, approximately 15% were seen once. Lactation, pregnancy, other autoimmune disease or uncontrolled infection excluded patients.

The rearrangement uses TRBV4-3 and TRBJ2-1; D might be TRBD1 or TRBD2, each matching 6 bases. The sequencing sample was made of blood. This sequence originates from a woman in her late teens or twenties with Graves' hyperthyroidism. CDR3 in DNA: TGCGCCAGCAGCCAAGAGGGTGGGGGGCCGTACAATGAGCAGTTCTTC. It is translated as CASSQEGGGPYNEQFF.